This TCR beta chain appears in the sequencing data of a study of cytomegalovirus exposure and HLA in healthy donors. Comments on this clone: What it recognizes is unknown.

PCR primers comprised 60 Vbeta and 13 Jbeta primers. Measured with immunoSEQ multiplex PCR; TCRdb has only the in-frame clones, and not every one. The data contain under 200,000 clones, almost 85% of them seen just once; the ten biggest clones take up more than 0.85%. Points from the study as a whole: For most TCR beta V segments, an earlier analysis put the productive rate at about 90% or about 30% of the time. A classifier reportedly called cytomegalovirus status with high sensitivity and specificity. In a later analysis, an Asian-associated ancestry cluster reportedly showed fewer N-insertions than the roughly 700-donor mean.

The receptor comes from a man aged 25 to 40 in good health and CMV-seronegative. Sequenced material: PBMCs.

The CDR3 DNA is TGTGCCAGCAGCTTAGGGCCGAGGGAGCAGTACTTC. Its protein is CASSLGPREQYF. The chain has TRBV7-8 and TRBJ2-7; D is ambiguous. Per germline, CDR1 SGHVS and CDR2 FQNEAQ. V was clipped by 1 base and J by 7 bases, with 8 bases between them. The CDR3 is made up of 12 amino acids.